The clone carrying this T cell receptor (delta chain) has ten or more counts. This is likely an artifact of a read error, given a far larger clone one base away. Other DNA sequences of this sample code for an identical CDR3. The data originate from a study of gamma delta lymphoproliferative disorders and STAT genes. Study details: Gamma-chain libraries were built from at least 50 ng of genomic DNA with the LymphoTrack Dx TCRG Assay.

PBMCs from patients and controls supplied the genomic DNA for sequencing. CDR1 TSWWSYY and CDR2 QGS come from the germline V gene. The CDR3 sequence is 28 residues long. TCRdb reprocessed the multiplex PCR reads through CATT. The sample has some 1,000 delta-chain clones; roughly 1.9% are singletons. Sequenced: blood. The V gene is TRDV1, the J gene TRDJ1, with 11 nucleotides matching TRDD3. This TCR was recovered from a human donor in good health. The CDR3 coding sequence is TGTGCCCTTGGGGAACTAGAGGGACCCAATTCATGGCCTACAATAACTTGGGGGATACGCCCTAACACCGATAAACTCATCTTT. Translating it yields CALGELEGPNSWPTITWGIRPNTDKLIF.